A selection of T cell receptor beta chains follows, all from one sample in a study of T cell changes during pregnancy in multiple sclerosis. Sequencing used immunoSEQ multiplex PCR; TCRdb keeps in-frame clones, though not all of them. Seen here are about 61,000 clones, around nine tenths observed once, and the top ten hold around 3.3%. The source was peripheral blood, collected in the first trimester of pregnancy. The receptors originated from a female donor in good health, enrolled as a control in a pregnancy study. CDR3s include the opening cysteine and the closing phenylalanine or tryptophan. Each record gives: J gene, V gene, clone size, D gene, CDR3 protein, CDR3 DNA. A D gene is named only where the DNA matches it firmly. Some rows have no size entry. The others give once, few or many, or a class for an expanded clone.

>TRBJ1-5|TRBV28|NA|TRBD1
CASIADRGWNQPQHF
TGTGCCAGCATCGCGGACAGGGGGTGGAATCAGCCCCAGCATTTT
>TRBJ2-3|TRBV5-6|NA|TRBD1
CASSSWQGARDTQYF
TGTGCCAGCAGCTCATGGCAGGGGGCCAGAGATACGCAGTATTTT
>TRBJ1-5|TRBV12-5|NA|NA
CASGLKRPQPQHF
TGTGCTAGTGGTTTAAAGCGCCCGCAGCCCCAGCATTTT
>TRBJ1-1|TRBV18|NA|TRBD1
CASSQGARNTEAFF
TGTGCCAGCTCACAGGGGGCTCGGAACACTGAAGCTTTCTTT
>TRBJ2-5|TRBV20-1|NA|NA
CSAEGQETQYF
TGCAGTGCAGAGGGCCAAGAGACCCAGTACTTC
>TRBJ1-1|TRBV7-2|NA|NA
CASSLGGLTEAFF
TGTGCCAGCAGCTTAGGGGGCCTCACTGAAGCTTTCTTT
>TRBJ1-4|TRBV7-2|NA|TRBD1
CASSFGTGGTNEKLFF
TGTGCCAGCAGCTTCGGGACAGGGGGGACTAATGAAAAACTGTTTTTT
>TRBJ2-1|TRBV6-1|NA|NA
CATSLENTAGEQFF
TGTGCCACCTCGCTCGAGAATACGGCAGGCGAGCAGTTCTTC
>TRBJ2-1|TRBV10-3|NA|TRBD2
CAISEGTSGSGSYNEQFF
TGTGCCATCAGTGAGGGGACTAGCGGGAGTGGTTCCTACAATGAGCAGTTCTTC
>TRBJ1-5|TRBV18|NA|NA
CASSPTVNQPQHF
TGTGCCAGCTCACCAACTGTCAATCAGCCCCAGCATTTT
>TRBJ1-2|TRBV2|NA|TRBD1
CATEDRDSYGYTF
TGTGCCACCGAGGACCGGGACAGCTATGGCTACACCTTC
>TRBJ1-2|TRBV19|NA|TRBD1
CASSTSTTGGNGYTF
TGTGCCAGTAGTACGTCGACGACAGGGGGGAACGGCTACACCTTC
>TRBJ1-5|TRBV28|NA|TRBD1
CASSFGTEGAPQHF
TGTGCCAGCAGTTTCGGGACCGAGGGGGCTCCCCAGCATTTT
>TRBJ2-1|TRBV4-1|NA|NA
CASSGLASSYNEQFF
TGCGCCAGCAGCGGCCTAGCGAGCTCCTACAATGAGCAGTTCTTC
>TRBJ2-1|TRBV5-6|NA|TRBD2
CASSLDGSPSGYNEQFF
TGTGCCAGCAGCTTGGACGGATCCCCTAGCGGGTACAATGAGCAGTTCTTC
>TRBJ2-3|TRBV4-3|NA|TRBD1
CASSQDYGTGFSYSTDTQYF
TGCGCCAGCAGCCAAGATTATGGGACAGGGTTCTCCTATAGCACAGATACGCAGTATTTT
>TRBJ2-2|TRBV18|once|TRBD1
CASSPPSGGETGELFF
TGTGCCAGCTCACCACCGTCAGGGGGAGAGACCGGGGAGCTGTTTTTT
>TRBJ1-2|TRBV9|NA|NA
CASSPGSSRANYGYTF
TGTGCCAGCAGCCCTGGGTCTTCCAGGGCTAACTATGGCTACACCTTC
>TRBJ2-5|TRBV6-5|once|TRBD1
CASRPRQGPETQYF
TGTGCCAGCAGACCTAGACAGGGGCCAGAGACCCAGTACTTC
>TRBJ2-5|TRBV7-2|NA|NA
CASSSAGNVEAQYF
TGTGCCAGCAGCTCGGCGGGAAACGTGGAGGCCCAGTACTTC
>TRBJ2-7|TRBV19|few|NA
CASIGAALGFCEQYF
TGTGCCAGTATTGGGGCGGCGCTGGGCTTTTGCGAGCAGTACTTC
>TRBJ2-5|TRBV5-4|NA|NA
CASSLAGQGGETQYF
TGTGCCAGCAGCTTGGCCGGACAGGGAGGGGAGACCCAGTACTTC
>TRBJ1-2|TRBV27|NA|NA
CASSLLQGGVNYGYTF
TGTGCCAGCAGTTTGTTACAGGGAGGGGTTAACTATGGCTACACCTTC
>TRBJ1-4|TRBV7-2|NA|NA
CASGPSPGLFGKLFF
TGTGCCAGCGGCCCTTCCCCTGGGCTTTTTGGAAAACTGTTTTTT
>TRBJ1-6|TRBV5-1|NA|NA
CASSDRRGAYEDSPLHF
TGCGCCAGCAGCGACAGGAGAGGAGCATATGAGGATTCACCCCTCCACTTT
>TRBJ1-1|TRBV6-4|NA|NA
CASRGTLNTEAFF
TGTGCCAGCAGGGGGACACTGAACACTGAAGCTTTCTTT
>TRBJ2-7|TRBV5-1|NA|TRBD1
CASSPGTGGEDEQYF
TGCGCCAGCAGCCCCGGGACAGGGGGCGAAGACGAGCAGTACTTC
>TRBJ2-3|TRBV4-1|NA|TRBD2
CASSHPLEGRADTQYF
TGCGCCAGCAGCCACCCCTTGGAGGGGAGGGCAGATACGCAGTATTTT
>TRBJ2-7|TRBV5-6|once|NA
CASSYTSAPQEQYF
TGTGCCAGCAGCTATACTAGTGCCCCCCAAGAGCAGTACTTC